This T cell receptor beta chain comes out of a study of cytomegalovirus exposure and HLA in healthy donors. Study-wide background: In an earlier analysis, 90 million to 120 million unique TCR beta sequences were found from approximately 170 million T cells.

This CDR3 region has 16 residues. Germline CDR1 is SNHLY and CDR2 is FYNNEI. V trimming: 5 bases; J trimming: 10 bases; junction bases outside the gene matches: 14. Primers included in the PCR were 60 Vbeta and 13 Jbeta primers. The repertoire was sequenced with immunoSEQ multiplex PCR; TCRdb's copy has only in-frame clones and lacks some. The sample records about 130,000 clones, around 72% being singletons. The sequencing sample was made of PBMCs. The gene calls are TRBV2 and TRBJ1-6, with 7 positions matching TRBD1. The clonotype originates from a woman aged 40 to 55 in good health and CMV-seronegative. CDR3 loop: CASSIQGPGVGSPLHF. The CDR3 nucleotides read TGTGCCAGCAGTATACAGGGGCCTGGGGTGGGATCACCCCTCCACTTT.